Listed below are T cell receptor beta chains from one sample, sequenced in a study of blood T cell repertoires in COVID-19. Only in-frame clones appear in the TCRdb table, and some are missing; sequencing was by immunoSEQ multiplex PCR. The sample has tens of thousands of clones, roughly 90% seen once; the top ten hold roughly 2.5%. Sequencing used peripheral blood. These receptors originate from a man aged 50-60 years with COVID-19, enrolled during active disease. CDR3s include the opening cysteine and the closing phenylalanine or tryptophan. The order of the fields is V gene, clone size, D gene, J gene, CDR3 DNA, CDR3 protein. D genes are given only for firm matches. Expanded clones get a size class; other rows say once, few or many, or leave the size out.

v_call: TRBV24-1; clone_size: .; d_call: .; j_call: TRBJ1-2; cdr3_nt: TGTGCCACCAGTGATACCCAACAGGGATTCTATGGCTACACCTTC; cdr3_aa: CATSDTQQGFYGYTF
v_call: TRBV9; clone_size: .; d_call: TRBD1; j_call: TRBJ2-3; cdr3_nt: TGTGCCAGCAGCGTAGGGAGGACAGGCGCAGATACGCAGTATTTT; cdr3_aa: CASSVGRTGADTQYF
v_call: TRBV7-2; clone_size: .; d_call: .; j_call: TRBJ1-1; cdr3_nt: TGTGCCAGCAGCTTCCCAGGGTCGAACACTGAAGCTTTCTTT; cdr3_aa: CASSFPGSNTEAFF
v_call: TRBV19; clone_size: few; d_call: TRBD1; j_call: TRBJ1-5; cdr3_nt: TGTGCCAGTAGTATTGTACAGGGGGCTATTCAGCCCCAGCATTTT; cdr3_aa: CASSIVQGAIQPQHF
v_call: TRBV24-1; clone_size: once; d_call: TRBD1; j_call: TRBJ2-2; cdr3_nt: TGTGCCACCAGTGATAATGGACAGGGTAACACCGGGGAGCTGTTTTTT; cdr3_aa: CATSDNGQGNTGELFF
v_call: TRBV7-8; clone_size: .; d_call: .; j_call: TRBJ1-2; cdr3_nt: TGTGCCAGCAGTCCTTATACAGGGAGTTCATACTATGGCTACACCTTC; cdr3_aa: CASSPYTGSSYYGYTF
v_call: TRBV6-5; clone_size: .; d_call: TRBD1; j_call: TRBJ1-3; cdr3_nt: TGTGCCAGCAGTTACTCGGAGGGGGCATTGAACACCATATATTTT; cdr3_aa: CASSYSEGALNTIYF
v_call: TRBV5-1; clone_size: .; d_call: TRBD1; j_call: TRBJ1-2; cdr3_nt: TGCGCCAGCAGCCCTCCGGGACAGGGCTATGGCTACACCTTC; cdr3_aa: CASSPPGQGYGYTF
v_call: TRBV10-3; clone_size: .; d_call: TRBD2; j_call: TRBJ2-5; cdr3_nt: TGTGCCATCAGTGAGTCAGAGGGGAGCGGGGGCGAGACCCAGTACTTC; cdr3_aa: CAISESEGSGGETQYF
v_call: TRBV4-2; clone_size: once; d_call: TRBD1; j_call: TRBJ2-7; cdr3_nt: TGTGCCAGCAGCCTAACAGGGGTGATCTACGAGCAGTACTTC; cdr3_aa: CASSLTGVIYEQYF
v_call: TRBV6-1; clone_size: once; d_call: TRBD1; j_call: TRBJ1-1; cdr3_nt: TGTGCCAGCAGTGAAGTTAGGGTAGACAGGGGTCACACTGAAGCTTTCTTT; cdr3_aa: CASSEVRVDRGHTEAFF
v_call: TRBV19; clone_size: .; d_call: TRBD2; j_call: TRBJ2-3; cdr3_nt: TGTGCCAGTCCCCACCACGACACTAGCGGGGGGGCAGATACGCAGTATTTT; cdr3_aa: CASPHHDTSGGADTQYF
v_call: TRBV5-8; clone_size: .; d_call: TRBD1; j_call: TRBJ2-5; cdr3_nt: TGTGCCAGCAGCTTGGAGGGTTCAGGGGGCTTGGAGACCCAGTACTTC; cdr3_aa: CASSLEGSGGLETQYF
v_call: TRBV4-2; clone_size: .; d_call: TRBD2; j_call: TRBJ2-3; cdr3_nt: TGTGCCAGCAGCCAAGAGAGCGGGGGGGCAGACACAGATACGCAGTATTTT; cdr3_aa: CASSQESGGADTDTQYF
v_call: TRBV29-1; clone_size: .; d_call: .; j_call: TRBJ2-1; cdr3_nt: TGCAGCGTTGAAGAGCGGGCTGCGAGCTCCTACAATGAGCAGTTCTTC; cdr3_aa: CSVEERAASSYNEQFF
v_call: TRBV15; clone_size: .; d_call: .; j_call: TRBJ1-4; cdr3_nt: TGTGCCACCAGCAGAGACAGGGCAACTAATGAAAAACTGTTTTTT; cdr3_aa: CATSRDRATNEKLFF
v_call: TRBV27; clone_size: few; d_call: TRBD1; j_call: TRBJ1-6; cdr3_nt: TGTGCCAGCAGTAGAGAGCCCGGGACAGGGCGGTCACCCCTCCACTTT; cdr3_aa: CASSREPGTGRSPLHF
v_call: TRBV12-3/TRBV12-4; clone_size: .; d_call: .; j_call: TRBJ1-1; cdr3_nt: TGTGCCAGCAGCCCACAGGGGAACACTGAAGCTTTCTTT; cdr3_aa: CASSPQGNTEAFF
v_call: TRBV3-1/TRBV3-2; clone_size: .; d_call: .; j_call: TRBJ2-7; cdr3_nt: TGTGCCACCGCGAGTTTAAGTCCCATCTACGAGCAGTACTTC; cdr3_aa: CATASLSPIYEQYF
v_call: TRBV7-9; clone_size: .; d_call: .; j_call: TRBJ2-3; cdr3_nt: TGTGCCAGCAGCCAACCAGCTAGCACCCCCACAGATACGCAGTATTTT; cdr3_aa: CASSQPASTPTDTQYF
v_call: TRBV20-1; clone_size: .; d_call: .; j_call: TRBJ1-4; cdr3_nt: TGCAGTGTGCAGGGACTTGAAAAACTGTTTTTT; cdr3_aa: CSVQGLEKLFF
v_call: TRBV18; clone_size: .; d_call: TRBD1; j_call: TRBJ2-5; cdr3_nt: TGTGCCAGCTCACCCGGGACAGGGCACGAGACCCAGTACTTC; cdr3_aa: CASSPGTGHETQYF
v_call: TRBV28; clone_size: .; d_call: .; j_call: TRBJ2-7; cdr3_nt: TGTGCCAGCAGAGCAGCGGGTGAAACCTACGAGCAGTACTTC; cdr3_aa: CASRAAGETYEQYF
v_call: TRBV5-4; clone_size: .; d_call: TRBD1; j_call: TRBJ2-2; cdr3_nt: TGTGCCAGCAGCTCTCGACAGGGGTATTCCGGGGAGCTGTTTTTT; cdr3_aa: CASSSRQGYSGELFF
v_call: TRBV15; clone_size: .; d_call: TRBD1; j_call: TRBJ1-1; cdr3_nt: TGTGCCACCAGCAGAGGTTTGGGACAGGGTCCTGAAGCTTTCTTT; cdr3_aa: CATSRGLGQGPEAFF
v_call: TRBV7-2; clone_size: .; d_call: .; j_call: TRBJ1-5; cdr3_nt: TGTGCCAGCAGCCTCCTTCCGGGCGGGCGCAATCAGCCCCAGCATTTT; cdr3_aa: CASSLLPGGRNQPQHF
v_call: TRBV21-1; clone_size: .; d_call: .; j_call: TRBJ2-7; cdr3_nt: TGTGCCAGCAGCTCGGACCCGGGACTAGCTTATATCCGGCAGTACTTC; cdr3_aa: CASSSDPGLAYIRQYF
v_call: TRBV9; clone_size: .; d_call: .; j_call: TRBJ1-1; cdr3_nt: TGTGCCAGCAGCCCCCGATCGGGTAGGGGCGCTGAAGCTTTCTTT; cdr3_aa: CASSPRSGRGAEAFF
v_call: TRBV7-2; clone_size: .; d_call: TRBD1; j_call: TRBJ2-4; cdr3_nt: TGTGCCAGCAGCTCGGGGACAGGGAGAGGGAACATTCAGTACTTC; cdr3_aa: CASSSGTGRGNIQYF